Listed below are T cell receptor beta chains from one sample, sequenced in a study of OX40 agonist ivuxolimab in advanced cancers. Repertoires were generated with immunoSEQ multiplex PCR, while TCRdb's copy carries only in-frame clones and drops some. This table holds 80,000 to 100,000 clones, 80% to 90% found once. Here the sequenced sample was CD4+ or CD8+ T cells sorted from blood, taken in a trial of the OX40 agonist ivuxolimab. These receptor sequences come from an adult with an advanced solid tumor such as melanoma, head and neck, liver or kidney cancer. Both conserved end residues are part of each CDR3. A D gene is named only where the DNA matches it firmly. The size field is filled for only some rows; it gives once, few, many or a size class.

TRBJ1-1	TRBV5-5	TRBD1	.	CASSSTGVAEAFF	TGTGCCAGCAGCTCGACAGGGGTGGCTGAAGCTTTCTTT
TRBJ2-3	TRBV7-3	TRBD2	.	CASSFQAGGPTDTQYF	TGTGCCAGCAGCTTCCAAGCGGGGGGGCCCACAGATACGCAGTATTTT
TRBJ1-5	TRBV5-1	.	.	CASSLDPTGNQPQHF	TGCGCCAGCAGCTTGGACCCCACAGGGAATCAGCCCCAGCATTTT
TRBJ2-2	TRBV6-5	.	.	CASRSGRGTGELFF	TGTGCCAGCAGATCCGGAAGGGGCACCGGGGAGCTGTTTTTT
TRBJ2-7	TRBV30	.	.	CAWKLGESYEQYF	TGTGCCTGGAAATTAGGAGAATCCTACGAGCAGTACTTC
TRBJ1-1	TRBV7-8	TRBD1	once	CASSLGGRQGPRLNTEAFF	TGTGCCAGCAGCTTAGGCGGGCGACAGGGCCCCCGGCTGAACACTGAAGCTTTCTTT
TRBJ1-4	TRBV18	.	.	CASSPGALGEKLFF	TGTGCCAGCTCACCAGGGGCCCTTGGTGAAAAACTGTTTTTT
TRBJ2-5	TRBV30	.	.	CAWGGIQETQYF	TGTGCCTGGGGGGGGATCCAAGAGACCCAGTACTTC
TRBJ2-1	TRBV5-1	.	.	CASSDSWGPGFF	TGCGCCAGCAGCGACTCGTGGGGGCCTGGGTTCTTC
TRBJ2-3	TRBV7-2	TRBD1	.	CASSVTGQGSYTQYF	TGTGCCAGCAGCGTAACAGGACAGGGGTCGTATACGCAGTATTTT
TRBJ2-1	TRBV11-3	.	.	CASSLGQGAYNEQFF	TGTGCCAGCAGCTTAGGGCAGGGAGCCTACAATGAGCAGTTCTTC
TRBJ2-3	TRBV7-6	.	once	CASSMRGGGSPSDTQYF	TGTGCCAGCAGCATGAGGGGAGGGGGGTCCCCGTCCGATACGCAGTATTTT
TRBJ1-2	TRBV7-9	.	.	CATDNGYTF	TGTGCCACCGATAATGGCTACACCTTC
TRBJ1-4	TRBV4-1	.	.	CASSLVPTASNEKLFF	TGCGCCAGCAGCCTTGTTCCGACGGCTTCTAATGAAAAACTGTTTTTT
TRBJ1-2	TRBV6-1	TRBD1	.	CASSETGVYGYTF	TGTGCCAGCAGTGAGACAGGGGTCTATGGCTACACCTTC
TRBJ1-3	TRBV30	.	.	CASGPRDSYYSGNTIYF	TGTGCCTCAGGCCCCCGAGACAGTTATTACTCTGGAAACACCATATATTTT
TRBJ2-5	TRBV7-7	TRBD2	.	CASSLGLAGGETQYF	TGTGCTAGCAGCCTAGGACTAGCGGGAGGAGAGACCCAGTACTTC
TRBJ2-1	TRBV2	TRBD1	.	CASSYGFGTGRSYNEQFF	TGTGCCAGCAGTTACGGGTTTGGGACAGGGCGATCCTACAATGAGCAGTTCTTC
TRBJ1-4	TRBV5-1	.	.	CATSAGPNEKLFF	TGCGCCACGTCTGCGGGCCCTAACGAAAAACTGTTTTTT
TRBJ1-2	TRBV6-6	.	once	CASSYSGGDGYTF	TGTGCCAGCAGTTACAGCGGAGGGGACGGCTACACCTTC
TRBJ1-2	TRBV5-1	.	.	CASSLGYSFQNYGYTF	TGCGCCAGCAGCTTGGGCTACAGTTTTCAGAACTATGGCTACACCTTC
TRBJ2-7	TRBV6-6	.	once	CASSFAGSTYEQYF	TGTGCCAGCAGTTTCGCGGGGTCAACCTACGAGCAGTACTTC
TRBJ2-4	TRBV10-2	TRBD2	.	CASTSGGAKNIQYF	TGCGCCAGCACCTCCGGGGGGGCCAAAAACATTCAGTACTTC
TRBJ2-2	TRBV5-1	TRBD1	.	CASSLGQVRTGELFF	TGCGCCAGCAGCCTAGGACAGGTCCGCACCGGGGAGCTGTTTTTT
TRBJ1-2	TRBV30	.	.	CAWSEVRQKYF	TGTGCCTGGAGCGAAGTGCGTCAAAAATACTTC
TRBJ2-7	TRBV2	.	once	CASSDTFGREQYF	TGTGCCAGCAGTGACACCTTTGGTCGTGAGCAGTACTTC
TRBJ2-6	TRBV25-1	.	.	CASSERSGANVLTF	TGTGCCAGCAGTGAACGTTCTGGGGCCAACGTCCTGACTTTC